The entry below gives a single TCR beta chain sequence along with its context. Its antigen is not identified. The data stem from a study of T cell responses to AZD1222 COVID-19 vaccine. General study points: Unmutated regions of variants are reportedly targeted by nearly half of spike-specific TCRs. The breadth and depth of Spike-specific TCRs increased once two AZD1222 doses had been given. Possibly, clonal diversity was underestimated; donors were largely white British and included more females. Spike was spanned by vaccine-associated CD4 TCRs, which were dominant at 160-218 and 743-854.

Profiled with immunoSEQ multiplex PCR; TCRdb holds only in-frame clones, not every one. The table includes roughly 150,000 clones, around nine tenths detected once. CDR1 SGHNT and CDR2 YYREEE come from the germline V gene (reference sequence). The length of the CDR3 is 13 residues. The trim removed 7 bases at V and 1 base at J, leaving 4 bases unmatched. The sample in question was peripheral blood, obtained on day 0 of AZD1222 vaccination. This clonotype was obtained from an adult in good health. This chain connects TRBV5-4 to TRBJ1-1; the match to TRBD1 covers 7 bases. CDR3 DNA: TGTGCCAGCCACAGGGGAACGAACACTGAAGCTTTCTTT. It is translated as CASHRGTNTEAFF.